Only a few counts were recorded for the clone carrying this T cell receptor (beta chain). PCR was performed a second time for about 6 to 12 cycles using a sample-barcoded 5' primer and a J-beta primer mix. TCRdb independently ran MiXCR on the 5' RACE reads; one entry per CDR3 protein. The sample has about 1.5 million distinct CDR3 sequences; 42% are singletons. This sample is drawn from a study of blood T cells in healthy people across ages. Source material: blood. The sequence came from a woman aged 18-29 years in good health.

The CDR3 is CSASPPWGEDEKLFF. CDR3 sequence (DNA): TGCAGTGCTAGCCCCCCCTGGGGAGAGGATGAAAAACTGTTTTTT. The chain recombines TRBV20-1 with TRBJ1-4; D unresolved. The ends were cut back, 3 bases at V and 6 bases at J, with 17 bases in the middle. CDR3 length: 15 residues. Germline V gives CDR1 DFQATT, CDR2 SNEGSKA (reference sequence).